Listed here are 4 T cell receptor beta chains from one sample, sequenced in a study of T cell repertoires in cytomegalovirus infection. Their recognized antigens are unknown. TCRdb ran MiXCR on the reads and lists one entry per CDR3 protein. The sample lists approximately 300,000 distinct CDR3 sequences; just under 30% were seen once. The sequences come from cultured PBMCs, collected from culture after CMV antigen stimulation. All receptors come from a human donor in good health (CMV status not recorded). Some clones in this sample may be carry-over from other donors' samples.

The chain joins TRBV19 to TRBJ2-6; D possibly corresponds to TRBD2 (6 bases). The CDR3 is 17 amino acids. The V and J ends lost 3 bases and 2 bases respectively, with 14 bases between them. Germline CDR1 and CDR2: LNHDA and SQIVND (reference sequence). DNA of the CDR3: TGTGCCAGTAGTATGGACGGGAGAAGTACTGGGGCCAACGTCCTGACTTTC. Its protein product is CASSMDGRSTGANVLTF.

CDR3 coding DNA: TGTGCCAGCAGGGGCGACAGGGTCAACTATGGCTACACCTTC. It codes for CASRGDRVNYGYTF. The chain is built from TRBV2 and TRBJ1-2, with TRBD1 matching over 7 bases. Trimming cost V 6 bases and J 2 bases; bases outside gene matches: 6. CDR1 is SNHLY, CDR2 FYNNEI, per germline. CDR3 length: 14 amino acids.

The CDR3 loop reads CASIVGRGTGNEQFF. DNA for the CDR3: TGTGCCAGTATTGTGGGCAGGGGAACCGGCAATGAGCAGTTCTTC. This chain joins TRBV19 and TRBJ2-1; D possibly corresponds to TRBD1 (6 bases). CDR3 length equals 15 residues. V was shortened by 7 bases and J by 6 bases, with 19 bases between the two germline ends. Germline lookup yields CDR1 LNHDA and CDR2 SQIVND (reference sequence).

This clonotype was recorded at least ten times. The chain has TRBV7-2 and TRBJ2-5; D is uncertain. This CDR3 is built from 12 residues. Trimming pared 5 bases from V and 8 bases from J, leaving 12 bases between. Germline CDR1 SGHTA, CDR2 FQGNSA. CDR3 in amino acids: CASSPSLLTQYF. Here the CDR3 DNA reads TGTGCCAGCAGCCCCTCCCTACTTACCCAGTACTTC.